This record concerns one T cell receptor (beta chain) sequence. These data are taken from a study of blood T cell repertoires in COVID-19. The overall study: Samples came from the United States, Italy and Spain, spanning acute and convalescent COVID-19.

V gave up 6 bases and J gave up 0 bases; unmatched junction bases: 5. CDR3 length equals 16 residues. The germline V gene has CDR1 MNHNY and CDR2 SVGAGI (reference sequence). Under the authors' procedure: Nucleated cell number was recorded as an estimate derived from reference gene primer amplification. Profiling relied on immunoSEQ multiplex PCR, and the TCRdb table lists in-frame clones only, not all of them. That table is the source of V, J and clone size, and D and trimming were worked out from the DNA. This sample has some 300,000 clones, with roughly 89% found just once. Before they entered the study, exposed participants had met a COVID-19 case within 2 weeks.

V is TRBV6-6 and J is TRBJ2-2, with 9 nucleotides matching TRBD1. The sample comprised PBMCs or T cells enriched from blood (not recorded which). This receptor was identified in a woman between 45 and 65 years old who had been exposed to COVID-19. The CDR3 here is CASSSGQGTNTGELFF. The CDR3, as DNA: TGTGCCAGCAGCTCCGGACAGGGGACGAACACCGGGGAGCTGTTTTTT.